This T cell receptor (beta chain) was observed in a study of blood T cell repertoires in COVID-19. This table comes from immunoSEQ multiplex PCR, and its TCRdb copy is limited to in-frame clones, with some not included. The table has under 500,000 clones, 70% to 90% seen once. Germline CDR1 MNHNY, CDR2 SVGAGI (reference sequence). This CDR3 is 17 amino acids long. V dropped 5 bases and J dropped 0 bases, with 17 bases sitting between them. V is TRBV6-6 and J is TRBJ1-5, with D possibly being TRBD1 (6 bases). Sequenced: PBMCs or T cells enriched from blood (not recorded which). The receptor was isolated from a young woman with acute COVID-19. CDR3 DNA: TGTGCCAGCAGTCGAACAGGGATCGGGAATAGCAATCAGCCCCAGCATTTT. Its translation: CASSRTGIGNSNQPQHF.